The clone carrying this T cell receptor beta chain was counted only a few times. Trimming cost V 5 bases and J 4 bases; bases outside gene matches: 15. Germline loops: CDR1 SEHNR, CDR2 FQNEAQ (reference sequence). The CDR3 length is 18 residues. RNA transcripts gave rise to amplified TCR beta CDR3 regions. The HTBI primer set served for first-round RT-PCR of the TCR CDR3. TCRdb ran MiXCR on the multiplex PCR reads and lists one entry per CDR3 protein. Seen here are over 700,000 distinct CDR3 sequences, 35% observed once, and the top ten hold 31%. This entry belongs to a study of T cells in Graves' hyperthyroidism and ophthalmopathy. About the research overall: Upon initial diagnosis and before any treatment, peripheral blood was collected.

Fresh peripheral blood, about 9.9 ml, yielded the PBMCs. Source material: blood. The clonotype originates from a woman in her forties with Graves' hyperthyroidism. The chain uses TRBV7-9 and TRBJ1-1, with 11 bases matching TRBD1. The CDR3 reads CASSPRSGQGVGITEAFF. CDR3 bases: TGTGCCAGCAGCCCAAGATCGGGACAGGGGGTAGGTATCACTGAAGCTTTCTTT. The full variable domain, rest sourced from reference TRBV7-9 and TRBJ1-1, is DTGVSQNPRHKITKRGQNVTFRCDPISEHNRLYWYRQTLGQGPEFLTYFQNEAQLEKSRLLSDRFSAERPKGSFSTLEIQRTEQGDSAMYLCASSPRSGQGVGITEAFFGQGTRLTVV.